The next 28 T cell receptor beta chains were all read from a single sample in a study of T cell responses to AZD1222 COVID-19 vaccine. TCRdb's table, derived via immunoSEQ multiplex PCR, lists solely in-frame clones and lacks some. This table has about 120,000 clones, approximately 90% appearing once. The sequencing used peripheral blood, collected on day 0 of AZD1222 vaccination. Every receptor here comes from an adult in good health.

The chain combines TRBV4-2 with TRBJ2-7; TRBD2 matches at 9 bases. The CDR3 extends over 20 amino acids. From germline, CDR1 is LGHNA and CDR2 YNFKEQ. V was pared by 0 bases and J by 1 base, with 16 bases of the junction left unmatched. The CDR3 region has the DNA TGTGCCAGCAGCCAAGATAGGAGCGGGGGGTCCCCTAAAAGTTCCTACGAGCAGTACTTC. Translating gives CASSQDRSGGSPKSSYEQYF.

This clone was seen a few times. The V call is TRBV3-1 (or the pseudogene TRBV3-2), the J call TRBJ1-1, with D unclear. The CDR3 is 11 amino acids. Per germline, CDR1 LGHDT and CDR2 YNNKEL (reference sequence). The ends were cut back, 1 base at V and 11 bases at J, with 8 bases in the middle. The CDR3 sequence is CASSQGALAFF. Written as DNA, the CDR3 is TGTGCCAGCAGCCAAGGGGCACTTGCTTTCTTT.

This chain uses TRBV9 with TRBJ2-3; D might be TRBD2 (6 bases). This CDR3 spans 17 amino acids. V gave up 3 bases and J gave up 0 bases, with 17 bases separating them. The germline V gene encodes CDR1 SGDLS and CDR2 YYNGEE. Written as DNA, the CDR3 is TGTGCCAGCAGCGACGTGGGGGGACCCCCTAGCACAGATACGCAGTATTTT. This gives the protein CASSDVGGPPSTDTQYF.

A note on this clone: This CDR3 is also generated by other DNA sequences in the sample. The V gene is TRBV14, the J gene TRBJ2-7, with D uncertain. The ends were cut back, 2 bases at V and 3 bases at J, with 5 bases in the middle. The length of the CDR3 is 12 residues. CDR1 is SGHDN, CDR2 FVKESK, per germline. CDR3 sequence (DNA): TGTGCCAGCAGCCAAACGAGCTACGAGCAGTACTTC. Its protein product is CASSQTSYEQYF.

CDR3 protein: CASSLSGVVPNTEAFF. The CDR3 DNA reads as TGTGCCAGCAGCTTATCAGGGGTGGTCCCGAACACTGAAGCTTTCTTT. The chain couples TRBV7-9 to TRBJ1-1; maybe TRBD1 (6 bases). The CDR3 is 16 amino acids. Germline assignment: CDR1 SEHNR and CDR2 FQNEAQ (reference sequence). Deletions cut 2 bases from V and 1 base from J, with 14 bases between.

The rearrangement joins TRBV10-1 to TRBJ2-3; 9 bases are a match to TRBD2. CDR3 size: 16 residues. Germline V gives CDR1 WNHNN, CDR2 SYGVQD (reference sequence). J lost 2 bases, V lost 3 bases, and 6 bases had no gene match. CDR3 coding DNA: TGCGCCAGCAGTGAAGGTAGCGGGAGTCCCACAGATACGCAGTATTTT. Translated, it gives CASSEGSGSPTDTQYF.

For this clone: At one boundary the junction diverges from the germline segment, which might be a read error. For the CDR3, the DNA is TGTGCTAGCAGCTCCGGACAGAGGGAGACCCAGTACTTC. This translates into CASSSGQRETQYF. This chain joins TRBV7-7 and TRBJ2-5, with D perhaps matching TRBD1 (6 bases). CDR3 size: 13 residues. Germline lookup yields CDR1 SSHAT and CDR2 FNYEAQ (reference sequence).

The CDR3 bases are TGTGCCAGCAGCCCCTACATTGATCAGCCCCAGCATTTT. It encodes CASSPYIDQPQHF. The chain combines TRBV2 with TRBJ1-5, with D uncertain. The CDR3 has 13 residues. Germline CDR1 reads SNHLY; CDR2 reads FYNNEI. V dropped 6 bases and J dropped 5 bases, with 11 bases sitting between them. Full variable domain (missing parts from reference TRBV2 and TRBJ1-5): EPEVTQTPSHQVTQMGQEVILRCVPISNHLYFYWYRQILGQKVEFLVSFYNNEISEKSEIFDDQFSVERPDGSNFTLKIRSTKLEDSAMYFCASSPYIDQPQHFGDGTRLSIL.

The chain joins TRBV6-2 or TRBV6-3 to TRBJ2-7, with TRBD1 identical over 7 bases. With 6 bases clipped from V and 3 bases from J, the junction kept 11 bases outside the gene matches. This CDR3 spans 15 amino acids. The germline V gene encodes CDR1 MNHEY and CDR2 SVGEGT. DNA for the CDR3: TGTGCCAGCAGCCTAGGGATGACAGGGATCTACGAGCAGTACTTC. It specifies CASSLGMTGIYEQYF.

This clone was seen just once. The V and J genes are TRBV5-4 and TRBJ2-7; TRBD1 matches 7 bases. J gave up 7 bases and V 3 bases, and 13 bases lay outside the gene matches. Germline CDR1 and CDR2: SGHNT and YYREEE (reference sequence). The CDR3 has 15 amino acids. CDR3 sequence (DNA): TGTGCCAGCAGCTCGCCGACAGGGCCGAGGGGGGAGCAGTACTTC. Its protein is CASSSPTGPRGEQYF.

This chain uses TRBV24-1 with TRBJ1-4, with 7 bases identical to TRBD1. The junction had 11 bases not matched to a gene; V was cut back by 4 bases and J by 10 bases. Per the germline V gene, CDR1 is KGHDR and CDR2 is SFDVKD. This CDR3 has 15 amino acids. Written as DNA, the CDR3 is TGTGCCACCAGTGAAGCAGGGGGACCGGGGGGAAAACTGTTTTTT. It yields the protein CATSEAGGPGGKLFF.

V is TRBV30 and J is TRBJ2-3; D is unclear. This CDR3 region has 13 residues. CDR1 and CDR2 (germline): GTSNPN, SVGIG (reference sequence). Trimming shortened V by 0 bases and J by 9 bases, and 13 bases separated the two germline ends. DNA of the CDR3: TGTGCCTGGAGTGTGCTAAGTGGAGAGACGCAGTATTTT. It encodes CAWSVLSGETQYF.

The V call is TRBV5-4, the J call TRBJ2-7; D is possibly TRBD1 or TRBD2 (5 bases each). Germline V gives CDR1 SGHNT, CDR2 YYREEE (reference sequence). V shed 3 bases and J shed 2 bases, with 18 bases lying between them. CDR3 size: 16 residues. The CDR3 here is CASSSKLRDGTYEQYF. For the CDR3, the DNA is TGTGCCAGCAGCTCTAAACTGAGGGACGGAACCTACGAGCAGTACTTC.

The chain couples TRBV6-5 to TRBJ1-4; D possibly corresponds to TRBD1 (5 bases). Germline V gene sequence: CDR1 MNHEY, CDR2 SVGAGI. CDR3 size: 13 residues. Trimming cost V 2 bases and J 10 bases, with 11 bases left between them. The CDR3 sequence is CASSYDRRGKLFF. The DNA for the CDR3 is TGTGCCAGCAGTTACGACCGAAGGGGAAAACTGTTTTTT.

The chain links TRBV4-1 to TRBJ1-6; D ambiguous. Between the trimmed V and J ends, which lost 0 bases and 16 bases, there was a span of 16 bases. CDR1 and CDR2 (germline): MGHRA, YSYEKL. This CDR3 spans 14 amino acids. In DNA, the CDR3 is TGCGCCAGCAGCCAAGATCCCGACGCCAGTTCTCTCCACTTT. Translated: CASSQDPDASSLHF.

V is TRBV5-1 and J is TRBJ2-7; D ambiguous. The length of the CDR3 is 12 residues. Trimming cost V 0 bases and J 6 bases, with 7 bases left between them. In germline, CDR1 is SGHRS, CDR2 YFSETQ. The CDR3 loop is CASSLALGEQYF. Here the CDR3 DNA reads TGCGCCAGCAGCTTGGCCCTAGGCGAGCAGTACTTC.

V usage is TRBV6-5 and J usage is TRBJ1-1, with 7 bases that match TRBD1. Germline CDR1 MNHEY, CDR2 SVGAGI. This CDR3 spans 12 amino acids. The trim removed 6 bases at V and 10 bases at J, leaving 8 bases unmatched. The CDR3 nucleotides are TGTGCCAGCAGGGGGACAGCCAGAGGAGCTTTCTTT. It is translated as CASRGTARGAFF.

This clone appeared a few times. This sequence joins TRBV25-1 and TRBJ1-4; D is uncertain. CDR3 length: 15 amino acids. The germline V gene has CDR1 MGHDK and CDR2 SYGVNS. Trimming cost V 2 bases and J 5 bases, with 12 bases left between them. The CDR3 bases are TGTGCCAGCAGTGAAGGGCGGCAGCGAAATGAAAAACTGTTTTTT. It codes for CASSEGRQRNEKLFF.

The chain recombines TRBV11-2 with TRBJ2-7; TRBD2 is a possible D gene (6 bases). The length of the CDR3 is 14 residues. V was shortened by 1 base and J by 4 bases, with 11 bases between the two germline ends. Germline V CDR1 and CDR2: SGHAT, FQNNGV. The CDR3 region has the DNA TGTGCCAGCAGCTTAGGTCCGGGAGAATACGAGCAGTACTTC. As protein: CASSLGPGEYEQYF.

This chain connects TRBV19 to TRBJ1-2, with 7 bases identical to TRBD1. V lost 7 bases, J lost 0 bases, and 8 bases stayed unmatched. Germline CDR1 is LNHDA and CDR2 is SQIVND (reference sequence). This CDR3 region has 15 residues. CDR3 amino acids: CASTFGQEANYGYTF. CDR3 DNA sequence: TGTGCCAGTACCTTTGGACAGGAAGCTAACTATGGCTACACCTTC. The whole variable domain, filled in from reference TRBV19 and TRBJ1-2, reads DGGITQSPKYLFRKEGQNVTLSCEQNLNHDAMYWYRQDPGQGLRLIYYSQIVNDFQKGDIAEGYSVSREKKESFPLTVTSAQKNPTAFYLCASTFGQEANYGYTFGSGTRLTVV.

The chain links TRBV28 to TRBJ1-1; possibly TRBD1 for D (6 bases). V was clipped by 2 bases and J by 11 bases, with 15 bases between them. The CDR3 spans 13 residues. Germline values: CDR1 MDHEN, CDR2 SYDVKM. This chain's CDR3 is CASSLGGGLGAFF. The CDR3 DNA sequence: TGTGCCAGCAGTTTAGGAGGGGGTTTGGGGGCTTTCTTT.

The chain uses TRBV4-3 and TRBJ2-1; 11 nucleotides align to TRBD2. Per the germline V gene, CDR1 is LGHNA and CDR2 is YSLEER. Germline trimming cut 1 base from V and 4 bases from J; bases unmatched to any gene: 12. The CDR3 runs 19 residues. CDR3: CASSQVVSASGGRYNEQFF. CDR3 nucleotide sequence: TGCGCCAGCAGCCAAGTAGTATCGGCTAGCGGGGGGCGGTACAATGAGCAGTTCTTC.

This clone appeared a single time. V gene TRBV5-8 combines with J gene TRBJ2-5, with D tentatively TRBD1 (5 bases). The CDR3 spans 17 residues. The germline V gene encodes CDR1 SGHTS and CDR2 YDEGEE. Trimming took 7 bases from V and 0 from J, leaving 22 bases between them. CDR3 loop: CASPKGALTTYQETQYF. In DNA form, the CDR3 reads TGTGCCAGCCCCAAAGGGGCTCTAACCACGTACCAAGAGACCCAGTACTTC.

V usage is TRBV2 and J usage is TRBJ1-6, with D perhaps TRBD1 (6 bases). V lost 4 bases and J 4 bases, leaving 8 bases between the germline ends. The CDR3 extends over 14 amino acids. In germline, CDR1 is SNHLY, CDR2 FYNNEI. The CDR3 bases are TGTGCCAGCAGTGTCAGGGGATATAATTCACCCCTCCACTTT. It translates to CASSVRGYNSPLHF.

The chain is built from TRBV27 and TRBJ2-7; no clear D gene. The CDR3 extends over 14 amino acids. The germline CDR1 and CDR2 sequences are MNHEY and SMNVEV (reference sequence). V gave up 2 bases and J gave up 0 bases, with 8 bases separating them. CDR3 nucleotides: TGTGCCAGCAGTTTAGAACGGTACTCCTACGAGCAGTACTTC. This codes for CASSLERYSYEQYF.

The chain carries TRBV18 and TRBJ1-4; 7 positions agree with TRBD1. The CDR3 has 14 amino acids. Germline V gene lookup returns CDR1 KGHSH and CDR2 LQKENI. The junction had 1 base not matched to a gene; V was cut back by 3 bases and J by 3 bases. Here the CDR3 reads CASSPGTANEKLFF. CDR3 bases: TGTGCCAGCTCACCCGGGACAGCTAATGAAAAACTGTTTTTT.

The CDR3 loop is CASSPPGTRAGNTIYF. In DNA form, the CDR3 reads TGTGCCAGCAGCCCCCCCGGGACACGAGCTGGAAACACCATATATTTT. The J gene is TRBJ1-3, the V gene TRBV7-2, with D maybe TRBD1 (6 bases). V lost 5 bases, J lost 2 bases, and 16 bases lay in between. Germline V gene lookup returns CDR1 SGHTA and CDR2 FQGNSA. The CDR3 length is 16 residues.

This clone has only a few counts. DNA for the CDR3: TGCGCCAGCAGCTTATACGGGGAAACCGGTTTCTTT. Amino acid sequence: CASSLYGETGFF. The chain recombines TRBV5-1 with TRBJ1-1; D not resolved. This CDR3 comprises 12 residues. V lost 2 bases, J lost 13 bases, and 15 bases lay in between. The germline V gene has CDR1 SGHRS and CDR2 YFSETQ.